This TCR beta chain was obtained from a study of shared clonotypes between healthy human individuals. This CDR3 contains 15 residues. Germline V gene sequence: CDR1 MGHDK, CDR2 SYGVNS. V dropped 2 bases and J dropped 5 bases, with 15 bases sitting between them. TCRdb keeps only in-frame clones here, not all; method: immunoSEQ multiplex PCR. The table shows a few hundred thousand clones, with less than 98% occurring only once. This clone was seen once. V usage is TRBV25-1 and J usage is TRBJ1-1; no firm D call. This clonotype was sampled from a woman aged 25 to 45 in good health. Sequencing was performed on naive CD4+ T cells sorted from blood. Subset: CD45RA+ positively selected. The DNA for the CDR3 is TGTGCCAGCAGTGAAAGCTCCCCCGTGAGGACTGAAGCTTTCTTT. It yields the protein CASSESSPVRTEAFF.